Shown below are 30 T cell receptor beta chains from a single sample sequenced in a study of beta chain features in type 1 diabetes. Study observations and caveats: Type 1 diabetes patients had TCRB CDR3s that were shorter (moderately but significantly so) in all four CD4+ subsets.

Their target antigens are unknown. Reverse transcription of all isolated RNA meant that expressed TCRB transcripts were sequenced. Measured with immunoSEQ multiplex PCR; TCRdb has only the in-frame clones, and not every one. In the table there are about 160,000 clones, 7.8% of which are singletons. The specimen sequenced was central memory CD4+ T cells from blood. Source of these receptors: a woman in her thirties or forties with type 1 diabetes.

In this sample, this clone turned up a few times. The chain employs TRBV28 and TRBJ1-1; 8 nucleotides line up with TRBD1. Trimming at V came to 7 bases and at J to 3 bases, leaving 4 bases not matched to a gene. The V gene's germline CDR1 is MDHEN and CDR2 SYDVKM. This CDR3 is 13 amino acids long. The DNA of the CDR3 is TGTGCCAGCAACCCGACAGGGGACACTGAAGCTTTCTTT. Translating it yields CASNPTGDTEAFF.

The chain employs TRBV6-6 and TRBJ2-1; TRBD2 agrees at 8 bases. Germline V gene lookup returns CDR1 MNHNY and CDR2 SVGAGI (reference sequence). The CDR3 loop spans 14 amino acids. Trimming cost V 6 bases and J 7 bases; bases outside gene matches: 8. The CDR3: CASRTGLAINEQFF. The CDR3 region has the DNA TGTGCCAGCAGGACCGGACTAGCAATAAATGAGCAGTTCTTC.

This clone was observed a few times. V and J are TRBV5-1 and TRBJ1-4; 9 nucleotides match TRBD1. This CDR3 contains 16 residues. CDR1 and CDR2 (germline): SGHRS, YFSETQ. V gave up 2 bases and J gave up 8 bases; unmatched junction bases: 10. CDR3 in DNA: TGCGCCAGCAGCTTAACAGGGGGCCTGACTTACGAAAAACTGTTTTTT. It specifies CASSLTGGLTYEKLFF. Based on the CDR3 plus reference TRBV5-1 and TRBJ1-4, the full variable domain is KAGVTQTPRYLIKTRGQQVTLSCSPISGHRSVSWYQQTPGQGLQFLFEYFSETQRNKGNFPGRFSGRQFSNSRSEMNVSTLELGDSALYLCASSLTGGLTYEKLFFGSGTQLSVL.

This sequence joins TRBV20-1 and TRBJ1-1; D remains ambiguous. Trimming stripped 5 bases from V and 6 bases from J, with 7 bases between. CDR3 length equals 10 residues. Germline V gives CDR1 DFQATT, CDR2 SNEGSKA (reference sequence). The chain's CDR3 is CSAEDSEAFF. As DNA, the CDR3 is TGCAGTGCTGAGGACTCTGAAGCTTTCTTT.

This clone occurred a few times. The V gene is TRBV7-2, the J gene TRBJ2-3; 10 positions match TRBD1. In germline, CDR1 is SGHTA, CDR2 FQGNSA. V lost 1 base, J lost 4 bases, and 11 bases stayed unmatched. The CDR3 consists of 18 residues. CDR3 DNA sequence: TGTGCCAGCAGCTTAGGGGTATCCGGGACAGGGGCTGCAGATACGCAGTATTTT. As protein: CASSLGVSGTGAADTQYF.

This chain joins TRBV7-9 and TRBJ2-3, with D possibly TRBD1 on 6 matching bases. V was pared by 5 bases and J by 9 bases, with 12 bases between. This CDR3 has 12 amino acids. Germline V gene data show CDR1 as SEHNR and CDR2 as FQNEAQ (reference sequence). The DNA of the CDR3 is TGTGCCAGCAGCGGACAGACCCCCACGCAGTATTTT. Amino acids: CASSGQTPTQYF.

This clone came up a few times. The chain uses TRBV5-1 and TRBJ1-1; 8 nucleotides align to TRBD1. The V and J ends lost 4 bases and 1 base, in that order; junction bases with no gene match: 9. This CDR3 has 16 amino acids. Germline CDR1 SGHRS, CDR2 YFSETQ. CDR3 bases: TGCGCCAGCAGCACGCAGGGGGCCTTCGGGAACACTGAAGCTTTCTTT. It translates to CASSTQGAFGNTEAFF.

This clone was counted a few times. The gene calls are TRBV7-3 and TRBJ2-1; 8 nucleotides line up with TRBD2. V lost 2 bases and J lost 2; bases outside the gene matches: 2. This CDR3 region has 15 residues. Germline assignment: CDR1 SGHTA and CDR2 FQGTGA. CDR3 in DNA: TGTGCCAGCAGCTTATTGGGACTAGCCTACAATGAGCAGTTCTTC. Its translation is CASSLLGLAYNEQFF.

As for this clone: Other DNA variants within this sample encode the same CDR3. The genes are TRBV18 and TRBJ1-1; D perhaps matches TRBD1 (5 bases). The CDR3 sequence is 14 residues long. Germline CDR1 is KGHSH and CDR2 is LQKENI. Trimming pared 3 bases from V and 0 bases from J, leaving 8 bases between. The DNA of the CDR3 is TGTGCCAGCTCACCCAGACAGATGAACACTGAAGCTTTCTTT. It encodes CASSPRQMNTEAFF. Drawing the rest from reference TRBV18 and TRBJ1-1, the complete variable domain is NAGVMQNPRHLVRRRGQEARLRCSPMKGHSHVYWYRQLPEEGLKFMVYLQKENIIDESGMPKERFSAEFPKEGPSILRIQQVVRGDSAAYFCASSPRQMNTEAFFGQGTRLTVV.

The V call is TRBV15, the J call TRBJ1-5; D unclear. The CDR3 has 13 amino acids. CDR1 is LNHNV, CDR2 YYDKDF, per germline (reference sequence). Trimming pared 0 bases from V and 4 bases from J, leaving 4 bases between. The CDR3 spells CATSRDPNQPQHF. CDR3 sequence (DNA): TGTGCCACCAGCAGAGACCCGAATCAGCCCCAGCATTTT.

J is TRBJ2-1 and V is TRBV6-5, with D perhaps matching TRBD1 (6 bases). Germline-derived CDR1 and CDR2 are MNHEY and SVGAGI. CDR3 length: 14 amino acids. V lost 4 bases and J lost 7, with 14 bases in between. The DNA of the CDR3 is TGTGCCAGCAGTTTTACGACAGGACGGAATGAGCAGTTCTTC. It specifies CASSFTTGRNEQFF.

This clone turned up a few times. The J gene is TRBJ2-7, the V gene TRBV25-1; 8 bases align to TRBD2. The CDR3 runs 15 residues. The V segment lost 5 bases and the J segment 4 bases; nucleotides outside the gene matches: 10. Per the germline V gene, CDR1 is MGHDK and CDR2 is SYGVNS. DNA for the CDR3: TGTGCCAGCAGTCCACGCCGGGGGGGGATTTACGAGCAGTACTTC. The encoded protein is CASSPRRGGIYEQYF.

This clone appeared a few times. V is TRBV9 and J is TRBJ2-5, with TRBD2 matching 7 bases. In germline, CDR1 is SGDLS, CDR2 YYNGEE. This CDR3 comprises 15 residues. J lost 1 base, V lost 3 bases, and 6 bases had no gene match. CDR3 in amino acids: CASSGWGGVQETQYF. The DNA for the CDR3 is TGTGCCAGCAGCGGCTGGGGAGGGGTCCAAGAGACCCAGTACTTC.

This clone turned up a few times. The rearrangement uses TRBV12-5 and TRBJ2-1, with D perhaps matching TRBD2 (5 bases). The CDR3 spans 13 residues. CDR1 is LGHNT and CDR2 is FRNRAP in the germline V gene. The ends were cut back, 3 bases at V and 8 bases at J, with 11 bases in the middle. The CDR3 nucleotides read TGTGCTAGTGGTTTCGGAGGCTTTGATGAGCAGTTCTTC. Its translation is CASGFGGFDEQFF.

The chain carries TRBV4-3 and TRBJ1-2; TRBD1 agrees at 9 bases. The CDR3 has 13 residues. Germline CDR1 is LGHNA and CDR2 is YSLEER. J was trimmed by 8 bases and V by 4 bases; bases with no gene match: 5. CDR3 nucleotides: TGCGCCAGCAGCCGGACAGGGGCAGAGGGCTACACCTTC. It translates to CASSRTGAEGYTF.

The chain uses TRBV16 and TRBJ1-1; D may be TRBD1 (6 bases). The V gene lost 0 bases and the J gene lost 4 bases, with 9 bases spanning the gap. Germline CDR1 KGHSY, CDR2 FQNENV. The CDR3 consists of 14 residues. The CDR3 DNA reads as TGTGCCAGCAGCCAATCGGCAGGGGCCACTGAAGCTTTCTTT. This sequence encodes CASSQSAGATEAFF.

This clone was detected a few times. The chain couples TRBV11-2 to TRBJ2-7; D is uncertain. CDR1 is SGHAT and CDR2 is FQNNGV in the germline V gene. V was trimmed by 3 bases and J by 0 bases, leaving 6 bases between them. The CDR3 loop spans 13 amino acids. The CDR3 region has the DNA TGTGCCAGCAGCTTGTGGGCCTCCTACGAGCAGTACTTC. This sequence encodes CASSLWASYEQYF. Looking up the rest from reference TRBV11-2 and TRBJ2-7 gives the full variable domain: EAGVAQSPRYKIIEKRQSVAFWCNPISGHATLYWYQQILGQGPKLLIQFQNNGVVDDSQLPKDRFSAERLKGVDSTLKIQPAKLEDSAVYLCASSLWASYEQYFGPGTRLTVT.

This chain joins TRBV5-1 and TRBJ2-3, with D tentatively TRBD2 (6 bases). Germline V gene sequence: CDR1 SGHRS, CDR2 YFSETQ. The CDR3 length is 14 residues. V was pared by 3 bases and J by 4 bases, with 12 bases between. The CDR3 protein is CASSSGLFPDTQYF. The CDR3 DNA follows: TGCGCCAGCAGCTCCGGACTATTCCCAGATACGCAGTATTTT.

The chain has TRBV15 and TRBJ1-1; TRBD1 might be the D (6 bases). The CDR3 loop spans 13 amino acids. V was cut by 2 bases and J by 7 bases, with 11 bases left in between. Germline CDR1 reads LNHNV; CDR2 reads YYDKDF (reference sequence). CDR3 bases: TGTGCCACCAGCAGACGGGGGGCTAATGAAGCTTTCTTT. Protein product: CATSRRGANEAFF.

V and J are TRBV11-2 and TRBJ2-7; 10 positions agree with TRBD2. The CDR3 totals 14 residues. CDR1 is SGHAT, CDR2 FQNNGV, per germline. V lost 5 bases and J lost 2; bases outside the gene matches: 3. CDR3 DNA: TGTGCCAGCAGCGCCAGCGGGGGGGCCTACGAGCAGTACTTC. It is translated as CASSASGGAYEQYF.

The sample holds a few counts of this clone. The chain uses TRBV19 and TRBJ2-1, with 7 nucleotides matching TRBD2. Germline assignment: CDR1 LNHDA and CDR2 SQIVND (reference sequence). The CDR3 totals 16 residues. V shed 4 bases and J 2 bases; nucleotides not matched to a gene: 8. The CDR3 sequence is CASSRDRLAAYNEQFF. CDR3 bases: TGTGCCAGTAGTAGGGATCGCCTAGCGGCCTACAATGAGCAGTTCTTC.

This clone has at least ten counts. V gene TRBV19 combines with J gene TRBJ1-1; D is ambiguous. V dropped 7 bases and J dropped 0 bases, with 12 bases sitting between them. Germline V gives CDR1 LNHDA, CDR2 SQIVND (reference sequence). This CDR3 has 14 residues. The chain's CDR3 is CASTRMPVNTEAFF. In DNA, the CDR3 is TGTGCCAGTACTAGAATGCCCGTGAACACTGAAGCTTTCTTT.

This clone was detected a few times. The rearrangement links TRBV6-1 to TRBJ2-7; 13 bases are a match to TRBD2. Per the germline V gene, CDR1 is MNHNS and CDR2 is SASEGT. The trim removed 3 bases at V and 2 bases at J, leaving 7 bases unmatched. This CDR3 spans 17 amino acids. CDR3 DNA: TGTGCCAGCAGTGAGGTGGGGACTAGCGGGGCCCCCTACGAGCAGTACTTC. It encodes CASSEVGTSGAPYEQYF.

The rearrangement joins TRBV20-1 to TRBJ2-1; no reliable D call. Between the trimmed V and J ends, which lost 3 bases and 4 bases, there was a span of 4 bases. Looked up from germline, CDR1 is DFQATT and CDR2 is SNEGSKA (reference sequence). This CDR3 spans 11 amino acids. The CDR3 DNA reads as TGCAGTGCTAGCACATACAATGAGCAGTTCTTC. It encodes CSASTYNEQFF.

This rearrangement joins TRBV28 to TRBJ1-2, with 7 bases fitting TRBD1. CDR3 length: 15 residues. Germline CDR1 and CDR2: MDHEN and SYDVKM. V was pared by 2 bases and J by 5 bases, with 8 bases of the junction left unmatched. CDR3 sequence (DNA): TGTGCCAGCAGTTTAGTGAAACAGGGGTCTTATGGCTACACCTTC. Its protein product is CASSLVKQGSYGYTF.

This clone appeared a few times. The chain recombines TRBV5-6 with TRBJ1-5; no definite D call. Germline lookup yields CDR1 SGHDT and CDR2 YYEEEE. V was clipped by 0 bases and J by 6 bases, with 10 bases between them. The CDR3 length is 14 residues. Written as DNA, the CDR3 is TGTGCCAGCAGCTTGGAAGGGAGAGTTCAGCCCCAGCATTTT. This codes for CASSLEGRVQPQHF.

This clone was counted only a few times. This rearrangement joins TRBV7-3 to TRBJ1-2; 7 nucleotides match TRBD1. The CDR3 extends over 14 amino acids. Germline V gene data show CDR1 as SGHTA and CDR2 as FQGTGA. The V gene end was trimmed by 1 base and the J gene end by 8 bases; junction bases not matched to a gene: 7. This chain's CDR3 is CASSLSHRGKGYTF. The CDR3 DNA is TGTGCCAGCAGCTTAAGTCACAGGGGCAAAGGCTACACCTTC.

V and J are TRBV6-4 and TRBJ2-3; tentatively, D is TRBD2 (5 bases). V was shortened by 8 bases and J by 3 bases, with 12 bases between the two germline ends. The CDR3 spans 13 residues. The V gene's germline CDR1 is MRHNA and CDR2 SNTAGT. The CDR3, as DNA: TGTGCCAGCGGGGAGAGGGATACAGATACGCAGTATTTT. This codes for CASGERDTDTQYF.

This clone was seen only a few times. CDR3 in DNA: TGTGCCAGCTCTCCCGACAGGGCCGAGCAGTACTTC. It codes for CASSPDRAEQYF. This rearrangement joins TRBV18 to TRBJ2-7, with 7 bases lining up with TRBD1. Losses at the gene ends were 6 bases for V and 6 bases for J; bases not matched to a gene: 5. The CDR3 loop spans 12 amino acids. The V gene's germline CDR1 is KGHSH and CDR2 LQKENI.

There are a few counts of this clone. The DNA for the CDR3 is TGTGCCAGCAGCTCCTCTTGGGGAGGTCAGCCCCAGCATTTT. This encodes CASSSSWGGQPQHF. The chain is built from TRBV7-9 and TRBJ1-5, with no clear D. Trimming took 4 bases from V and 6 from J, leaving 13 bases between them. The germline CDR1 and CDR2 sequences are SEHNR and FQNEAQ (reference sequence). There are 14 residues in the CDR3.